These 12 T cell receptor beta chains share one sample of origin, sequenced in a study of T cell changes during pregnancy in multiple sclerosis. Clones were read by immunoSEQ multiplex PCR, and TCRdb kept only the in-frame ones, dropping some. The sample has about 13,000 clones, about 90% seen once. The sample consisted of CD8+ T cells from peripheral blood mononuclear cells, taken after pregnancy. All receptors derive from a female donor in good health, enrolled as a control in a pregnancy study.

This sequence joins TRBV4-3 and TRBJ1-4; D is unclear. V was shortened by 2 bases and J by 7 bases, with 14 bases between the two germline ends. The CDR3 loop spans 15 amino acids. From germline, CDR1 is LGHNA and CDR2 YSLEER. The CDR3 DNA follows: TGCGCCAGCAGCCAAATGACGGGAATGGGTGAAAAACTGTTTTTT. It yields the protein CASSQMTGMGEKLFF.

The gene calls are TRBV6-1 and TRBJ1-2, with D unclear. Trimming took off 4 bases at V and 3 bases at J, with 6 bases between the two ends. This CDR3 is 12 amino acids long. Germline assignment: CDR1 MNHNS and CDR2 SASEGT. The CDR3 DNA is TGTGCCAGCAGTGGAGGCGACTATGGCTACACCTTC. Its protein product is CASSGGDYGYTF.

The gene calls are TRBV28 and TRBJ1-5; tentative D call: TRBD1 (6 bases). The germline V gene encodes CDR1 MDHEN and CDR2 SYDVKM. V gave up 2 bases and J gave up 2 bases, with 13 bases separating them. This CDR3 comprises 16 residues. The CDR3 sequence is CASSLGGSLGNQPQHF. The CDR3 nucleotides are TGTGCCAGCAGTTTAGGGGGCTCCTTGGGCAATCAGCCCCAGCATTTT.

The genes are TRBV7-8 and TRBJ2-3, with 7 bases that match TRBD2. The V segment lost 3 bases and the J segment 6 bases; nucleotides outside the gene matches: 6. The CDR3 covers 14 residues. Germline V gene data show CDR1 as SGHVS and CDR2 as FQNEAQ. In DNA, the CDR3 is TGTGCCAGCAGCTTGGGCGGGAGAACGGATACGCAGTATTTT. Translation gives CASSLGGRTDTQYF.

The rearrangement joins TRBV7-2 to TRBJ1-4; no clear D gene. Germline CDR1 reads SGHTA; CDR2 reads FQGNSA. The CDR3 loop spans 15 amino acids. V gave up 1 base and J gave up 8 bases, with 14 bases separating them. The CDR3 DNA reads as TGTGCCAGCAGCTTAGTTGACCGTGGAGGGGAAAAACTGTTTTTT. It is translated as CASSLVDRGGEKLFF.

V usage is TRBV19 and J usage is TRBJ2-7, with 9 nucleotides matching TRBD2. The length of the CDR3 is 15 residues. V dropped 6 bases and J dropped 0; count of bases not matched to a gene: 6. Germline V gene data show CDR1 as LNHDA and CDR2 as SQIVND (reference sequence). CDR3 residues: CASSFSGSHSYEQYF. The CDR3 DNA is TGTGCCAGTAGCTTTAGCGGGAGCCACTCCTACGAGCAGTACTTC.

This clone showed up just once. V and J are TRBV27 and TRBJ1-6; TRBD1 might be the D (5 bases). Germline CDR1 is MNHEY and CDR2 is SMNVEV (reference sequence). V gave up 3 bases and J gave up 1 base, with 10 bases separating them. The CDR3 totals 16 residues. CDR3 in DNA: TGTGCCAGCAGTTTGGAGGGGAGGTCCTATAATTCACCCCTCCACTTT. Amino acid sequence: CASSLEGRSYNSPLHF.

The chain combines TRBV6-4 with TRBJ1-6; D possibly corresponds to TRBD1 (6 bases). CDR3 length equals 13 residues. From germline, CDR1 is MRHNA and CDR2 SNTAGT. V was cut by 5 bases and J by 9 bases, with 11 bases left in between. CDR3 nucleotide sequence: TGTGCCAGCAGTAGGACAGATACTTCACCCCTCCACTTT. It yields the protein CASSRTDTSPLHF.

This CDR3 is CASSGDTYNEQFF. DNA for the CDR3: TGTGCCAGCAGTGGGGACACCTACAATGAGCAGTTCTTC. The chain carries TRBV6-4 and TRBJ2-1; possible D gene TRBD1, 6 bases. V shed 4 bases and J shed 2 bases, with 6 bases lying between them. The CDR3 sequence is 13 residues long. Germline V gives CDR1 MRHNA, CDR2 SNTAGT.

J is TRBJ1-1 and V is TRBV9, with D perhaps matching TRBD1 (5 bases). The CDR3 contains 19 residues. Germline V CDR1 and CDR2: SGDLS, YYNGEE. The V end was cut by 0 bases, the J end by 3 bases, with 24 bases between. DNA for the CDR3: TGTGCCAGCAGCGTAGGGTTAAAGAGAGGACACGCGAGCTACACTGAAGCTTTCTTT. Translated: CASSVGLKRGHASYTEAFF.

In DNA form, the CDR3 reads TGTGCCAGTAGTCTGCGACAGGGTGAATTGGGCTACACCTTC. It is translated as CASSLRQGELGYTF. This sequence joins TRBV19 and TRBJ1-2; 7 nucleotides align to TRBD1. V shed 5 bases and J 8 bases; nucleotides not matched to a gene: 11. This CDR3 region has 14 residues. The germline V gene encodes CDR1 LNHDA and CDR2 SQIVND (reference sequence).

CDR3 DNA: TGTGCCAGCAGCGTACGAGGGATAGATTCCTACAATGAGCAGTTCTTC. This codes for CASSVRGIDSYNEQFF. V gene TRBV9 combines with J gene TRBJ2-1; TRBD2 is a possible D gene (5 bases). CDR1 is SGDLS and CDR2 is YYNGEE in the germline V gene. Between the trimmed V and J ends, which lost 1 base and 1 base, there was a span of 12 bases. CDR3 size: 16 residues.